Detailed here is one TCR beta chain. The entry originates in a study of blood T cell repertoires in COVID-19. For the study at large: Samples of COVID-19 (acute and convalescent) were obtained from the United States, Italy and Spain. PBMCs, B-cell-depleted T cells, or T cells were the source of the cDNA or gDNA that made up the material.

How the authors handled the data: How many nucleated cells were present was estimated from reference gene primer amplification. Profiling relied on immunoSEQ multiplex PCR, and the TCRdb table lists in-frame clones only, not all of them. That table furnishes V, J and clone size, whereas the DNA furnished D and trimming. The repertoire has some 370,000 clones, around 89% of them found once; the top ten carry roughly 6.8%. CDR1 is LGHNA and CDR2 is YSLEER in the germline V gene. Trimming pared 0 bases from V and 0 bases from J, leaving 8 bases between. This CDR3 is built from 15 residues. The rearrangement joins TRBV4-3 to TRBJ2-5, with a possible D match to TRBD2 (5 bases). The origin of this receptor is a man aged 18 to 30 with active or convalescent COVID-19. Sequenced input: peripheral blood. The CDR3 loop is CASSQETGYQETQYF. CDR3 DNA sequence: TGCGCCAGCAGCCAAGAGACGGGGTACCAAGAGACCCAGTACTTC.